Below are 30 T cell receptor beta chains sequenced from a single sample in a study of CD8+ T cells in alopecia areata. RNA, once extracted, was reverse transcribed into cDNA for use as the sequencing template. Produced via immunoSEQ multiplex PCR; TCRdb's table is partial and in-frame only. The table lists about 2,000 clones, roughly 77% of them singletons. Treatment defined: oral pan-JAK inhibitor, 5-10 mg twice daily. As part of sample collection, lesional scalp punch biopsies and peripheral blood were taken from alopecia areata patients. Specimen: skin, collected at week 44, from a patient treated with tofacitinib. The receptors here all came from a human donor with alopecia areata.

The chain combines TRBV5-1 with TRBJ2-2; no reliable D call. CDR3 length: 14 residues. V was cut by 2 bases and J by 3 bases, with 8 bases left in between. The germline V gene encodes CDR1 SGHRS and CDR2 YFSETQ. The CDR3 loop is CASSFRADTGELFF. Written as DNA, the CDR3 is TGCGCCAGCAGCTTCAGAGCTGACACCGGGGAGCTGTTTTTT.

The chain has TRBV19 and TRBJ1-2; TRBD1 is a possible D gene (5 bases). V gave up 0 bases and J gave up 4 bases, with 12 bases separating them. This CDR3 is built from 15 residues. The germline CDR1 and CDR2 sequences are LNHDA and SQIVND (reference sequence). This CDR3 is CASSIEGYGAYGYTF. CDR3 nucleotide sequence: TGTGCCAGTAGTATAGAAGGGTACGGGGCCTATGGCTACACCTTC.

This clone has only a few counts. The chain has TRBV10-2 and TRBJ1-5, with TRBD1 as a possible D gene (5 bases). Germline lookup yields CDR1 WSHSY and CDR2 SAAADI. V was clipped by 2 bases and J by 10 bases, with 9 bases between them. There are 12 residues in the CDR3. The CDR3 protein is CASSEAQGPQHF. The CDR3 region has the DNA TGCGCCAGCAGTGAGGCTCAGGGTCCCCAGCATTTT.

The chain links TRBV5-1 to TRBJ1-1, with 12 positions matching TRBD1. Germline CDR1 is SGHRS and CDR2 is YFSETQ. Trimming took 4 bases from V and 4 from J; bases not matched to a gene: 8. This CDR3 contains 16 residues. The DNA for the CDR3 is TGCGCCAGCAGCCTAGGGACAGGGGGCTTGGCCACTGAAGCTTTCTTT. Translated: CASSLGTGGLATEAFF.

This chain joins TRBV19 and TRBJ1-2; TRBD1 is a possible D gene (6 bases). V was clipped by 5 bases and J by 5 bases, with 27 bases between them. The CDR3 is made up of 18 amino acids. Germline V gene sequence: CDR1 LNHDA, CDR2 SQIVND (reference sequence). The CDR3 sequence is CASSSNNRQAHIGYGYTF. The DNA of the CDR3 is TGTGCCAGTAGTTCAAATAACCGACAGGCTCATATCGGTTATGGCTACACCTTC.

The chain recombines TRBV12-5 with TRBJ2-5; D is possibly TRBD1 (7 bases). Between the trimmed V and J ends, which lost 6 bases and 1 base, there was a span of 18 bases. Germline V gene lookup returns CDR1 LGHNT and CDR2 FRNRAP. The CDR3 consists of 16 residues. The CDR3 here is CASGPGTAGPQETQYF. CDR3 sequence (DNA): TGTGCTAGTGGCCCTGGGACAGCGGGTCCCCAAGAGACCCAGTACTTC.

This clone appeared a few times. This chain links TRBV7-6 with TRBJ2-5, with D uncertain. Trimming shortened V by 5 bases and J by 2 bases, and 9 bases separated the two germline ends. The CDR3 contains 13 residues. Germline lookup yields CDR1 SGHVS and CDR2 FNYEAQ. The CDR3 nucleotides are TGTGCCAGCAGCCCGCGGCCACAAGAGACCCAGTACTTC. This sequence encodes CASSPRPQETQYF.

In this sample, this clone turned up a few times. The chain couples TRBV29-1 to TRBJ2-7, with TRBD2 identical over 14 bases. With 3 bases clipped from V and 0 bases from J, the junction kept 4 bases outside the gene matches. Germline lookup yields CDR1 SQVTM and CDR2 ANQGSEA. This CDR3 has 16 amino acids. In DNA form, the CDR3 reads TGCAGCGTTGATGGGACTAGCGGGGGTAACTCCTACGAGCAGTACTTC. Translated, it gives CSVDGTSGGNSYEQYF.

This chain uses TRBV6-5 with TRBJ1-1; D is possibly TRBD1 (5 bases). The CDR3 length is 14 residues. The V and J ends lost 6 bases and 4 bases respectively, with 15 bases between them. Germline CDR1 and CDR2: MNHEY and SVGAGI. The CDR3, as DNA: TGTGCCAGCAGAAAACAGGAAGAGAGCACTGAAGCTTTCTTT. This encodes CASRKQEESTEAFF.

The chain couples TRBV10-3 to TRBJ1-2; D is uncertain. CDR3 length: 15 amino acids. Between the trimmed V and J ends, which lost 10 bases and 0 bases, there was a span of 18 bases. Germline CDR1 is ENHRY and CDR2 is SYGVKD. The CDR3 loop reads CATGGRAPANYGYTF. In DNA form, the CDR3 reads TGTGCCACCGGTGGGAGGGCCCCAGCTAACTATGGCTACACCTTC.

The gene calls are TRBV30 and TRBJ2-7, with D possibly matching TRBD1 (5 bases). This CDR3 is 11 amino acids long. The V end was cut by 5 bases, the J end by 4 bases, with 9 bases between. Germline CDR1 GTSNPN, CDR2 SVGIG (reference sequence). Here the CDR3 DNA reads TGTGCCTGGGACAGAGGATACGAGCAGTACTTC. Its translation: CAWDRGYEQYF.

The rearrangement joins TRBV5-1 to TRBJ1-1; D is unresolved. Germline lookup yields CDR1 SGHRS and CDR2 YFSETQ. This CDR3 region has 13 residues. V lost 2 bases and J 5 bases, leaving 10 bases between the germline ends. The CDR3 region has the DNA TGCGCCAGCAGCTTTGCAGAAAGGACTGAAGCTTTCTTT. Translation: CASSFAERTEAFF.

The chain recombines TRBV4-1 with TRBJ1-2, with D possibly matching TRBD1 (6 bases). Germline values: CDR1 MGHRA, CDR2 YSYEKL. Trimming removed 3 bases from V and 4 bases from J, with 21 bases in between. This CDR3 has 17 residues. The CDR3: CASSHPNRDTRLYGYTF. The CDR3 DNA follows: TGCGCCAGCAGCCACCCTAACCGGGACACTCGACTCTATGGCTACACCTTC.

This clone has a handful of counts. The V call is TRBV29-1, the J call TRBJ2-1; no clear D gene. V was trimmed by 6 bases and J by 6 bases, leaving 12 bases between them. Per the germline V gene, CDR1 is SQVTM and CDR2 is ANQGSEA. This CDR3 has 12 amino acids. The chain's CDR3 is CSVRQASNEQFF. The CDR3 bases are TGCAGCGTACGTCAAGCCTCCAATGAGCAGTTCTTC.

The chain joins TRBV30 to TRBJ2-7; TRBD2 matches 10 bases. Germline CDR1 and CDR2: GTSNPN and SVGIG (reference sequence). V trimming: 1 base; J trimming: 2 bases; junction bases outside the gene matches: 2. CDR3 size: 14 residues. CDR3 residues: CAWSERGGPYEQYF. The CDR3 DNA follows: TGTGCCTGGAGTGAGCGGGGGGGCCCCTACGAGCAGTACTTC.

The chain joins TRBV19 to TRBJ2-7; D may correspond to TRBD1 or TRBD2 (6 bases each). The CDR3 runs to 14 residues. From germline, CDR1 is LNHDA and CDR2 SQIVND (reference sequence). V lost 2 bases and J lost 3, with 11 bases in between. CDR3: CASSIKGGRYEQYF. CDR3 DNA: TGTGCCAGTAGTATAAAGGGGGGCCGCTACGAGCAGTACTTC.

CDR3 sequence reads: CASSVEMETDAFF. The CDR3 DNA follows: TGTGCCAGCAGCGTAGAAATGGAGACAGATGCTTTCTTT. The genes are TRBV9 and TRBJ1-1; D perhaps matches TRBD1 (5 bases). Looked up from germline, CDR1 is SGDLS and CDR2 is YYNGEE. The CDR3 sequence is 13 residues long. V shed 0 bases and J shed 11 bases, with 14 bases lying between them.

The chain joins TRBV30 to TRBJ2-2; 9 positions match TRBD1. The CDR3 loop spans 15 amino acids. The V gene end was trimmed by 0 bases and the J gene end by 3 bases; junction bases not matched to a gene: 2. Germline CDR1 is GTSNPN and CDR2 is SVGIG (reference sequence). Here the CDR3 DNA reads TGTGCCTGGAGTGTACAGGGGGCGCACACCGGGGAGCTGTTTTTT. It specifies CAWSVQGAHTGELFF.

V is TRBV6-5 and J is TRBJ1-1; tentatively, D is TRBD1 (6 bases). The CDR3 is 14 residues long. V shed 2 bases and J shed 4 bases, with 11 bases lying between them. Germline V gene sequence: CDR1 MNHEY, CDR2 SVGAGI. In nucleotides, the CDR3 is TGTGCCAGCAGTTACGGGGGGCTTGGCACTGAAGCTTTCTTT. As protein: CASSYGGLGTEAFF.

The chain joins TRBV20-1 to TRBJ1-2; D call uncertain. The CDR3 is made up of 11 amino acids. Germline CDR1 reads DFQATT; CDR2 reads SNEGSKA (reference sequence). V dropped 3 bases and J dropped 8 bases, with 10 bases sitting between them. CDR3 bases: TGCAGTGCTAGGGCGGGTTTGGGCTACACCTTC. Translated: CSARAGLGYTF.

This clone was counted a few times. This sequence joins TRBV29-1 and TRBJ1-2; the D gene is possibly TRBD1 (5 bases). V was cut by 4 bases and J by 8 bases, with 11 bases left in between. Germline V gene data show CDR1 as SQVTM and CDR2 as ANQGSEA. There are 11 residues in the CDR3. CDR3 sequence reads: CSVGDGLGYTF. The CDR3 nucleotides are TGCAGCGTTGGGGACGGTCTAGGCTACACCTTC.

In the case of this clone: The same CDR3 also results from other DNA sequences found in this sample. V is TRBV6-1 and J is TRBJ2-2; TRBD2 matches at 12 bases. After removal of 6 bases from V and 5 bases from J, the junction contained 4 bases not matched to a gene. The CDR3 is made up of 15 amino acids. Per the germline V gene, CDR1 is MNHNS and CDR2 is SASEGT. CDR3 DNA: TGTGCCAGCAGCGCGACTAGCGGGGGAACCGGGGAGCTGTTTTTT. Amino acids: CASSATSGGTGELFF.

The chain has TRBV6-6 and TRBJ1-5; TRBD1 matches at 8 bases. The CDR3 covers 15 residues. The V segment lost 7 bases and the J segment 4 bases; nucleotides outside the gene matches: 9. The germline CDR1 and CDR2 sequences are MNHNY and SVGAGI (reference sequence). CDR3 nucleotide sequence: TGTGCCAGCACCCTCACAGGGGGAATAAATCAGCCCCAGCATTTT. This gives the protein CASTLTGGINQPQHF.

The chain has TRBV4-2 and TRBJ2-1; D call uncertain. CDR1 and CDR2 from the germline V gene are LGHNA and YNFKEQ. V lost 1 base to trimming and J lost 7 bases, with 5 bases between them. The CDR3 extends over 12 amino acids. The CDR3 region is CASSQAPNEQFF. The CDR3 coding sequence is TGTGCCAGCAGCCAAGCCCCGAATGAGCAGTTCTTC.

This chain links TRBV11-2 with TRBJ1-1, with a tentative D call TRBD1 (6 bases). V lost 4 bases and J lost 7, with 10 bases in between. The CDR3 spans 12 residues. In germline, CDR1 is SGHAT, CDR2 FQNNGV. CDR3 protein: CASSSDRLEAFF. Written as DNA, the CDR3 is TGTGCCAGCAGCTCCGACAGGCTTGAAGCTTTCTTT.

V gene TRBV4-1 combines with J gene TRBJ2-7, with 10 bases identical to TRBD2. This CDR3 is built from 14 residues. The J segment lost 4 bases and the V segment lost 5 bases, leaving 5 bases of the junction unmatched. Germline V gives CDR1 MGHRA, CDR2 YSYEKL. In nucleotides, the CDR3 is TGCGCCAGCAGCACCGGGACTAGCGTGTACGAGCAGTACTTC. Protein sequence: CASSTGTSVYEQYF.

The chain uses TRBV10-2 and TRBJ2-7; D gene uncertain. The CDR3 length is 15 residues. Germline V gene data show CDR1 as WSHSY and CDR2 as SAAADI. V was pared by 0 bases and J by 0 bases, with 9 bases between. In DNA form, the CDR3 reads TGCGCCAGCAGTGAGTCGCAGGCTAACTCCTACGAGCAGTACTTC. It translates to CASSESQANSYEQYF.

The sample holds one count of this clone. The genes are TRBV6-1 and TRBJ2-2; 14 nucleotides align to TRBD2. J was trimmed by 6 bases and V by 7 bases; bases with no gene match: 4. This CDR3 has 15 amino acids. Germline values: CDR1 MNHNS, CDR2 SASEGT. CDR3 protein: CASTRTSGGPGELFF. The CDR3 bases are TGTGCCAGCACTAGGACTAGCGGGGGGCCCGGGGAGCTGTTTTTT.

The chain is built from TRBV11-2 and TRBJ1-1; D unresolved. In germline, CDR1 is SGHAT, CDR2 FQNNGV. The length of the CDR3 is 11 residues. V was clipped by 1 base and J by 8 bases, with 5 bases between them. The CDR3 spells CASSLGPEAFF. In DNA form, the CDR3 reads TGTGCCAGCAGCTTAGGCCCCGAAGCTTTCTTT.

The genes are TRBV11-2 and TRBJ2-1; D uncertain. Germline values: CDR1 SGHAT, CDR2 FQNNGV. With 7 bases removed from V and 7 bases from J, the gap between germline ends came to 11 bases. The CDR3 covers 12 residues. The CDR3 region has the DNA TGTGCCAGCATAGGATGGTGGAATGAGCAGTTCTTC. Encoded protein: CASIGWWNEQFF. Combining the CDR3 with reference TRBV11-2 and TRBJ2-1 gives the whole variable domain EAGVAQSPRYKIIEKRQSVAFWCNPISGHATLYWYQQILGQGPKLLIQFQNNGVVDDSQLPKDRFSAERLKGVDSTLKIQPAKLEDSAVYLCASIGWWNEQFFGPGTRLTVL.